Each of the 26 T cell receptor beta chains below was sequenced from the same sample in a study of blood T cell repertoires in COVID-19. TCRdb's copy holds only in-frame clones and misses some; the assay was immunoSEQ multiplex PCR. The sample has about 74,000 clones; 70% to 90% are singletons. The sample taken for sequencing was peripheral blood. The source of these receptors is a woman aged 80 or over with acute or convalescent COVID-19.

The V and J genes are TRBV19 and TRBJ1-1, with D perhaps matching TRBD1 (5 bases). V shed 8 bases and J shed 6 bases, with 22 bases lying between them. CDR3 length: 15 residues. Germline V gene sequence: CDR1 LNHDA, CDR2 SQIVND (reference sequence). The CDR3 region has the DNA TGTGCCAGTGAGAGCGGGGCAACGGACATTGCTGAAGCTTTCTTT. Its protein product is CASESGATDIAEAFF.

The chain employs TRBV4-1 and TRBJ2-1; perhaps TRBD1 as D (6 bases). CDR3 length equals 15 residues. The germline V gene encodes CDR1 MGHRA and CDR2 YSYEKL. V was trimmed by 4 bases and J by 7 bases, leaving 17 bases between them. CDR3 bases: TGCGCCAGCAGCCCACAGGGATTAGCCCTGAATGAGCAGTTCTTC. Its protein product is CASSPQGLALNEQFF.

This clone was observed a single time. V is TRBV30 and J is TRBJ2-1, with 10 bases lining up with TRBD2. Per the germline V gene, CDR1 is GTSNPN and CDR2 is SVGIG (reference sequence). The ends lost 3 bases at V and 5 bases at J; junction bases unmatched: 4. This CDR3 is built from 14 residues. CDR3 bases: TGTGCCTGGAGACTAGCGGGAAGCGACAATGAGCAGTTCTTC. Amino acids: CAWRLAGSDNEQFF.

The V and J genes are TRBV25-1 and TRBJ2-3, with 7 bases fitting TRBD1. With 3 bases clipped from V and 7 bases from J, the junction kept 7 bases outside the gene matches. CDR1 is MGHDK, CDR2 SYGVNS, per germline. The CDR3 loop spans 14 amino acids. The CDR3 reads CASSDATGTNTQYF. The CDR3 DNA sequence: TGTGCCAGCAGTGATGCGACAGGGACGAATACGCAGTATTTT.

The DNA for the CDR3 is TGTGCCAGTAGTTCCCCAGGGCATCAGCCCCAGCATTTT. Residues: CASSSPGHQPQHF. The gene calls are TRBV19 and TRBJ1-5, with TRBD1 as a possible D gene (5 bases). CDR1 LNHDA and CDR2 SQIVND come from the germline V gene (reference sequence). The CDR3 extends over 13 amino acids. Trimming took 5 bases from V and 5 from J, leaving 10 bases between them.

This chain joins TRBV6-5 and TRBJ2-7; the match to TRBD1 covers 11 bases. The germline gives CDR1 MNHEY, CDR2 SVGAGI. This CDR3 region has 14 residues. V shed 6 bases and J 2 bases; nucleotides not matched to a gene: 3. DNA for the CDR3: TGTGCCAGCAGAAGGGGACAGGGGGCCTACGAGCAGTACTTC. Its protein is CASRRGQGAYEQYF.

The rearrangement links TRBV27 to TRBJ2-1, with TRBD2 identical over 11 bases. Trimming cost V 5 bases and J 0 bases; bases outside gene matches: 6. Germline assignment: CDR1 MNHEY and CDR2 SMNVEV (reference sequence). This CDR3 region has 17 residues. The CDR3 DNA sequence: TGTGCCAGCAGTCGGACGACTAGCGGGGCCTCCTACAATGAGCAGTTCTTC. It specifies CASSRTTSGASYNEQFF.

The chain links TRBV12-3 or TRBV12-4 to TRBJ1-2, with 7 bases aligning to TRBD1. The CDR3 contains 13 residues. Trimming cost V 6 bases and J 4 bases; bases outside gene matches: 5. The CDR3 coding sequence is TGTGCCAGCAGCGGGACAGCGATCTATGGCTACACCTTC. Residues: CASSGTAIYGYTF.

The genes are TRBV5-6 and TRBJ2-7, with 8 bases matching TRBD2. The ends lost 2 bases at V and 6 bases at J; junction bases unmatched: 13. The CDR3 is 16 residues long. Germline assignment: CDR1 SGHDT and CDR2 YYEEEE. In DNA form, the CDR3 reads TGTGCCAGCAGCTTCCGTAGCGGGCACAGCGGGGGCGAGCAGTACTTC. Translating gives CASSFRSGHSGGEQYF.

This clone occurred a few times. The chain uses TRBV19 and TRBJ1-4; D perhaps matches TRBD1 (5 bases). The V end lost 3 bases, the J end lost 0 bases, and 17 bases lay between the germline ends. CDR3 length equals 18 residues. Germline V CDR1 and CDR2: LNHDA, SQIVND (reference sequence). The CDR3 loop is CASSIRGSRPTTNEKLFF. The CDR3 DNA reads TGTGCCAGTAGTATTAGGGGCTCCAGACCTACAACTAATGAAAAACTGTTTTTT. Full variable domain (outside the CDR3, taken from reference TRBV19 and TRBJ1-4): DGGITQSPKYLFRKEGQNVTLSCEQNLNHDAMYWYRQDPGQGLRLIYYSQIVNDFQKGDIAEGYSVSREKKESFPLTVTSAQKNPTAFYLCASSIRGSRPTTNEKLFFGSGTQLSVL.

The chain recombines TRBV6-5 with TRBJ2-1, with 8 bases fitting TRBD1. This CDR3 comprises 14 residues. Germline CDR1 is MNHEY and CDR2 is SVGAGI. The ends lost 4 bases at V and 6 bases at J; junction bases unmatched: 5. The CDR3 nucleotides are TGTGCCAGCAGTTTGGACAGGGCGGCCAATGAGCAGTTCTTC. It encodes CASSLDRAANEQFF.

The chain combines TRBV2 with TRBJ1-2; 8 bases map to TRBD1. The CDR3 has 14 amino acids. Germline CDR1 is SNHLY and CDR2 is FYNNEI. Trimming at V came to 6 bases and at J to 7 bases, leaving 10 bases not matched to a gene. The CDR3: CASSGGQGHTGYTF. CDR3 DNA sequence: TGTGCCAGCAGCGGAGGACAGGGACACACTGGCTACACCTTC.

The chain recombines TRBV6-5 with TRBJ2-1, with D possibly matching TRBD2 (6 bases). Germline CDR1 reads MNHEY; CDR2 reads SVGAGI. V was pared by 0 bases and J by 11 bases, with 17 bases between. This CDR3 spans 15 amino acids. The CDR3 DNA follows: TGTGCCAGCAGTTACTCGTCGGGTATCCGGGAGAAGCAGTTCTTC. Its translation: CASSYSSGIREKQFF.

The chain recombines TRBV5-1 with TRBJ2-1; 12 nucleotides match TRBD2. CDR1 SGHRS and CDR2 YFSETQ come from the germline V gene. This CDR3 has 16 residues. With 2 bases clipped from V and 8 bases from J, the junction kept 8 bases outside the gene matches. The CDR3 nucleotides read TGCGCCAGCAGCTTAGAGGGACTAGCGGGTTGGGATGAGCAGTTCTTC. Its translation is CASSLEGLAGWDEQFF.

This clone was seen once. The genes are TRBV5-1 and TRBJ2-7; TRBD2 matches 7 bases. V gave up 0 bases and J gave up 5 bases; unmatched junction bases: 2. The CDR3 spans 13 residues. Germline-derived CDR1 and CDR2 are SGHRS and YFSETQ. The CDR3 DNA reads as TGCGCCAGCAGCTTGGTGGGGGGGAACGAGCAGTACTTC. Encoded protein: CASSLVGGNEQYF. Full variable domain (rest looked up from reference TRBV5-1 and TRBJ2-7): KAGVTQTPRYLIKTRGQQVTLSCSPISGHRSVSWYQQTPGQGLQFLFEYFSETQRNKGNFPGRFSGRQFSNSRSEMNVSTLELGDSALYLCASSLVGGNEQYFGPGTRLTVT.

The genes are TRBV11-3 and TRBJ2-6; possibly TRBD2 for D (6 bases). Germline loops: CDR1 SGHNT, CDR2 YENEEA. Trimming left V 4 bases short and J 4 bases short, with 14 bases between. The CDR3 runs to 16 residues. CDR3 DNA: TGTGCCAGCAGCTCCGATGGGGGGTCCGGGGCCAACGTCCTGACTTTC. Amino acid sequence: CASSSDGGSGANVLTF. Drawing the rest from reference TRBV11-3 and TRBJ2-6, the complete variable domain is EAGVVQSPRYKIIEKKQPVAFWCNPISGHNTLYWYLQNLGQGPELLIRYENEEAVDDSQLPKDRFSAERLKGVDSTLKIQPAELGDSAVYLCASSSDGGSGANVLTFGAGSRLTVL.

This clone was seen once. This chain uses TRBV9 with TRBJ1-1; no reliable D call. CDR3 length: 14 residues. Trimming removed 0 bases from V and 2 bases from J, with 8 bases in between. Germline V CDR1 and CDR2: SGDLS, YYNGEE. The CDR3 coding sequence is TGTGCCAGCAGCGTAGGCAGACTTAACACTGAAGCTTTCTTT. Translated, it gives CASSVGRLNTEAFF.

CDR3 bases: TGTGCCTGGAGTGTATCCCACAGGGCTGGAAACACCATATATTTT. This sequence encodes CAWSVSHRAGNTIYF. The chain uses TRBV30 and TRBJ1-3; D may be TRBD1 (6 bases). V was cut by 0 bases and J by 2 bases, with 11 bases left in between. In germline, CDR1 is GTSNPN, CDR2 SVGIG (reference sequence). This CDR3 is built from 15 residues.

This clone was found a few times. J is TRBJ1-6 and V is TRBV4-3, with D unclear. The V and J ends lost 0 bases and 0 bases respectively, with 12 bases between them. CDR1 and CDR2 from the germline V gene are LGHNA and YSLEER. The CDR3 sequence is 18 residues long. This chain's CDR3 is CASSQDRELSSYNSPLHF. DNA of the CDR3: TGCGCCAGCAGCCAAGATCGTGAGCTAAGCTCCTATAATTCACCCCTCCACTTT.

The gene calls are TRBV30 and TRBJ1-2; D is undetermined. Per the germline V gene, CDR1 is GTSNPN and CDR2 is SVGIG (reference sequence). With 5 bases removed from V and 0 bases from J, the gap between germline ends came to 7 bases. The CDR3 consists of 12 residues. CDR3 protein: CAWSDTNYGYTF. The CDR3 region has the DNA TGTGCCTGGTCAGACACTAACTATGGCTACACCTTC.

V and J are TRBV29-1 and TRBJ2-3, with D perhaps matching TRBD2 (5 bases). Germline CDR1 and CDR2: SQVTM and ANQGSEA. The CDR3 runs 14 residues. V was pared by 8 bases and J by 4 bases, with 19 bases between. CDR3 nucleotides: TGCAGCACACAAAGGACGCCCGGGGCAGATACGCAGTATTTT. This encodes CSTQRTPGADTQYF.

The V gene is TRBV24-1, the J gene TRBJ2-1; TRBD2 matches 14 bases. This CDR3 region has 16 residues. Germline CDR1 reads KGHDR; CDR2 reads SFDVKD. J gave up 9 bases and V 4 bases, and 7 bases lay outside the gene matches. CDR3 amino acids: CATSEGTSGGRSEQFF. The CDR3 coding sequence is TGTGCCACCAGTGAAGGGACTAGCGGGGGCCGTAGTGAGCAGTTCTTC.

CDR3 DNA: TGCGCCAGCAGCCAAGATGGCAATAGCGGGAGGGCACTTCCCCTCGAGCAGTACTTC. Amino acid sequence: CASSQDGNSGRALPLEQYF. The J gene is TRBJ2-7, the V gene TRBV4-1; 11 nucleotides line up with TRBD2. The length of the CDR3 is 19 residues. Germline CDR1 MGHRA, CDR2 YSYEKL. The V segment lost 0 bases and the J segment 6 bases; nucleotides outside the gene matches: 16.

The rearrangement uses TRBV18 and TRBJ1-5; no clear D gene. Germline CDR1 is KGHSH and CDR2 is LQKENI. Trimming removed 2 bases from V and 3 bases from J, with 8 bases in between. This CDR3 is 14 amino acids long. Here the CDR3 DNA reads TGTGCCAGCTCACCAGGAGGGTACAATCAGCCCCAGCATTTT. Amino acids: CASSPGGYNQPQHF.

This chain uses TRBV4-2 with TRBJ2-1, with 8 bases that match TRBD2. Germline V gene sequence: CDR1 LGHNA, CDR2 YNFKEQ. The CDR3 is made up of 16 amino acids. V lost 1 base and J lost 5; bases outside the gene matches: 7. CDR3 in amino acids: CASSQGGGGQNNEQFF. CDR3 in DNA: TGTGCCAGCAGCCAAGGCGGCGGGGGGCAGAACAATGAGCAGTTCTTC.

This clone was found a few times. This chain uses TRBV9 with TRBJ2-2; D is perhaps TRBD1 (6 bases). V lost 5 bases to trimming and J lost 2 bases, with 16 bases between them. Germline V lookup: CDR1 SGDLS, CDR2 YYNGEE. CDR3 length equals 16 residues. As DNA, the CDR3 is TGTGCCAGCAGTGGGTGGGGGACAACTAACACCGGGGAGCTGTTTTTT. Amino acid sequence: CASSGWGTTNTGELFF.